Shown below are 7 T cell receptor beta chains from a single sample sequenced in a study of T cells in Graves' hyperthyroidism and ophthalmopathy. RNA transcripts were the template for amplifying TCR beta CDR3 regions. Carried out on the TCR CDR3, a first-round RT-PCR used the HTBI primer set. MiXCR, applied by TCRdb to the multiplex PCR reads, yields one record per CDR3 protein. The repertoire has 210,000 or so distinct CDR3 sequences, 15% to 20% of them found once; the top ten carry 50%. Sequencing was carried out using blood. Receptors were obtained from a man aged 45-65 years with Graves' hyperthyroidism.

V gene TRBV4-3 combines with J gene TRBJ2-1; the D call may be TRBD1 or TRBD2 (5 bases each). Germline CDR1 and CDR2: LGHNA and YSLEER. This CDR3 is 17 amino acids long. V was shortened by 2 bases and J by 2 bases, with 16 bases between the two germline ends. The CDR3 DNA sequence: TGCGCCAGCAGCCAAACATCCGGGACCTACACCTACAATGAGCAGTTCTTC. This gives the protein CASSQTSGTYTYNEQFF.

This chain connects TRBV7-9 to TRBJ1-4, with D possibly matching TRBD1 (6 bases). The CDR3 runs 16 residues. V lost 2 bases to trimming and J lost 7 bases, with 17 bases between them. Germline-derived CDR1 and CDR2 are SEHNR and FQNEAQ (reference sequence). Here the CDR3 reads CASSLYSAGAREKLFF. The CDR3, as DNA: TGTGCCAGCAGCTTATATTCCGCGGGGGCGCGTGAAAAACTGTTTTTT.

The chain has TRBV11-2 and TRBJ2-1; D not certain. Per germline, CDR1 SGHAT and CDR2 FQNNGV. This CDR3 is built from 17 residues. Trimming stripped 4 bases from V and 0 bases from J, with 16 bases between. The CDR3 here is CASSSETMTFSYNEQFF. In DNA, the CDR3 is TGTGCCAGCAGCTCGGAAACCATGACCTTCTCCTACAATGAGCAGTTCTTC.

This clonotype was observed many times. The genes are TRBV28 and TRBJ2-1; TRBD1 aligns across 8 bases. This CDR3 has 14 residues. V lost 5 bases to trimming and J lost 15 bases; unmatched junction nucleotides: 15. Germline-derived CDR1 and CDR2 are MDHEN and SYDVKM. CDR3 protein: CASSPTLTRDRMFF. CDR3 bases: TGTGCCAGCAGTCCAACCCTAACGCGGGACAGGATGTTCTTC.

The sample holds many counts of this clonotype. The chain joins TRBV12-5 to TRBJ1-1; 7 bases map to TRBD1. This CDR3 contains 17 residues. Germline CDR1 and CDR2: LGHNT and FRNRAP. The V segment lost 7 bases and the J segment 1 base; nucleotides outside the gene matches: 15. The CDR3 DNA reads as TGTGCTAGTGACGGAGGATTGACAGGGTATGGGAACACTGAAGCTTTCTTT. Translating it yields CASDGGLTGYGNTEAFF.

The rearrangement links TRBV28 to TRBJ2-3; D unresolved. This CDR3 comprises 16 residues. Germline CDR1 is MDHEN and CDR2 is SYDVKM. With 6 bases removed from V and 3 bases from J, the gap between germline ends came to 19 bases. The chain's CDR3 is CASSSRPGVGTDTQYF. The CDR3 DNA reads as TGTGCCAGCAGCTCTCGACCTGGGGTGGGGACAGATACGCAGTATTTT.

The rearrangement links TRBV27 to TRBJ1-1, with D perhaps TRBD1 (6 bases). Germline assignment: CDR1 MNHEY and CDR2 SMNVEV (reference sequence). With 5 bases removed from V and 1 base from J, the gap between germline ends came to 11 bases. The CDR3 has 14 residues. DNA of the CDR3: TGTGCCAGCAGTGGGCAGGGGACGAACACTGAAGCTTTCTTT. Protein product: CASSGQGTNTEAFF.